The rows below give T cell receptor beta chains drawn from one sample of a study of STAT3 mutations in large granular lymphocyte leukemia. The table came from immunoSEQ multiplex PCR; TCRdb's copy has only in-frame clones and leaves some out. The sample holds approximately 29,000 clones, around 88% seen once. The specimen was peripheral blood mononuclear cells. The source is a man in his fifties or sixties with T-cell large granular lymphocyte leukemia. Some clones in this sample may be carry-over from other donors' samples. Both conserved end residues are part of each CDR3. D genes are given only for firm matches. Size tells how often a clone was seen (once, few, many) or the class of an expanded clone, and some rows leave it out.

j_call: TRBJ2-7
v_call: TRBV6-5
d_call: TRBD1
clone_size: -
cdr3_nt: TGTGCCAGCAGTCCACGGACAGGGAGGTACGAGCAGTACTTC
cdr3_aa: CASSPRTGRYEQYF

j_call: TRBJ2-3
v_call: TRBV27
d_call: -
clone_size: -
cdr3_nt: TGTGCCAGCAGTTTAAACAGGGGCACAGATACGCAGTATTTT
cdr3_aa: CASSLNRGTDTQYF

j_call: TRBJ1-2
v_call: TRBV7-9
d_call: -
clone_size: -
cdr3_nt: TGTGCCAGCAGCTTACTGTCGATCGGGGGCTACACCTTC
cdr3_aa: CASSLLSIGGYTF

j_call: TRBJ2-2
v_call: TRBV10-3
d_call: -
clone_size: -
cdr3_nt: TGTGCCATCAGTGACGGACAGAACACCGGGGAGCTGTTTTTT
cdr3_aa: CAISDGQNTGELFF

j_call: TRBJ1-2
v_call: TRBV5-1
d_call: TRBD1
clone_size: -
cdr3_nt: TGCGCCAGCAGCTTGGTTCCCGGACAGGGGTATGGCTACACCTTC
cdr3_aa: CASSLVPGQGYGYTF

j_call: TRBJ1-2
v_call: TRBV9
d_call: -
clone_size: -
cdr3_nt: TGTGCCAGCAGCGTAGCTATGGGGTTAGGATATGGCTACACCTTC
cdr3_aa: CASSVAMGLGYGYTF

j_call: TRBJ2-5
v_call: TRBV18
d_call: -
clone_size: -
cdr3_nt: TGTGCCAGCTCACCACCGGGCCAAGAGACCCAGTACTTC
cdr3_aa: CASSPPGQETQYF

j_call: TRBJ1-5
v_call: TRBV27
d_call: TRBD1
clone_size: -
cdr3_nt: TGTGCCAGCAGAGCGGGACAGATTAGCAATCAGCCCCAGCATTTT
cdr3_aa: CASRAGQISNQPQHF

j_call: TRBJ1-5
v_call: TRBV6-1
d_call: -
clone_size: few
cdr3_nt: TGTGCCAGCAGTGAAGCGTTCGATCAGCCCCAGCATTTT
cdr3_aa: CASSEAFDQPQHF

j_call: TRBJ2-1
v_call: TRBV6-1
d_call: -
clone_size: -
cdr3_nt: TGTGCCACCAGTCCCCTGGGTGAGCAGTTCTTC
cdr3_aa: CATSPLGEQFF

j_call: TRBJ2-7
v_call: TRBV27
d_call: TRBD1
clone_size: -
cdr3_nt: TGTGCCAGCAGTTCCTGGGACAGGGTTTACGAGCAGTACTTC
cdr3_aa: CASSSWDRVYEQYF

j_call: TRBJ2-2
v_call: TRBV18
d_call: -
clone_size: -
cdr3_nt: TGTGCCAGCTCACCACCTGTGGGGGTCACCGGGGAGCTGTTTTTT
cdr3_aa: CASSPPVGVTGELFF

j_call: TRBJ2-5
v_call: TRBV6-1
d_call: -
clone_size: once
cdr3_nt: TGTGCCAGCAGCCAGCTTCCACAAGAGACCCAGTACTTC
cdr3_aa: CASSQLPQETQYF

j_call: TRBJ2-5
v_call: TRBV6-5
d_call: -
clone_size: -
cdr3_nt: TGTGCCAGCAGACGGACGCCAACGTCTCAAGAGACCCAGTACTTC
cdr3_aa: CASRRTPTSQETQYF

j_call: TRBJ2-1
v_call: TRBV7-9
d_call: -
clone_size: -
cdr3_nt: TGTGCCAGCAGCCCAGGGGCGGGCTCGGCGAATGAGCAGTTCTTC
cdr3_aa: CASSPGAGSANEQFF

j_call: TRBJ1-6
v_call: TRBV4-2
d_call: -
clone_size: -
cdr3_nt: TGTGCCAGCAGCCAAGAGGGGGCCGCGAATAATTCACCCCTCCACTTT
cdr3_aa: CASSQEGAANNSPLHF

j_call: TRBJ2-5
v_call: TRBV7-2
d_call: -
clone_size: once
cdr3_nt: TGTGCCAGCAGCTTACAGGGGACCAACCAAGAGACCCAGTACTTC
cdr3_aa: CASSLQGTNQETQYF

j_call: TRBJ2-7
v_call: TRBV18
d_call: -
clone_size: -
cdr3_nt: TGTGCCAGCTCACGAGGAGCGGGACATAGCCCTTACGAGCAGTACTTC
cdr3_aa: CASSRGAGHSPYEQYF

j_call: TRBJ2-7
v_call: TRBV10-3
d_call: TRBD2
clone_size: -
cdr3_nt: TGTGCCCACTCCGGGACTACAAGCGACGAGCAGTACTTC
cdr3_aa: CAHSGTTSDEQYF

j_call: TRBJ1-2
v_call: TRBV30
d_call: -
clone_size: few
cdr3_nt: TGTGCCTGGATGGGCCCTCCGAAGGACCGCTCCTACACCTTC
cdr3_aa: CAWMGPPKDRSYTF

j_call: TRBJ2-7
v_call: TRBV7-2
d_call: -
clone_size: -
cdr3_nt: TGTGCCAGCAGCTCCCGGAACGAGCAGTACTTC
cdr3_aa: CASSSRNEQYF

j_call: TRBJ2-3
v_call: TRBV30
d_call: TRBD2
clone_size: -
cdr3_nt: TGTGCCTGGAGTGTGGGAGGGATAACCACAGATACGCAGTATTTT
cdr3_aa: CAWSVGGITTDTQYF

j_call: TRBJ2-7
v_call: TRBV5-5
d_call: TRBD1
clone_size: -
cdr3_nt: TGTGCCAGCAGCTTGGAGGACAGGATTTATTACGAGCAGTACTTC
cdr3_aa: CASSLEDRIYYEQYF

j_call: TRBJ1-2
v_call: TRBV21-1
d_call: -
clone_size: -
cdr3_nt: TGTGCCAGCAGCCCGACGACTAACTATGGCTACACCTTC
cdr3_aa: CASSPTTNYGYTF

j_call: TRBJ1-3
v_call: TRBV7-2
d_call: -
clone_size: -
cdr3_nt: TGTGCCAGCAGCTCCGGGAGCTCTGGAAACACCATATATTTT
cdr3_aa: CASSSGSSGNTIYF

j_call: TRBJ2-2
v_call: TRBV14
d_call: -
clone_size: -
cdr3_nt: TGTGCCAGCAGCCAGAACACCGGGGAGCTGTTTTTT
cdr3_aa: CASSQNTGELFF

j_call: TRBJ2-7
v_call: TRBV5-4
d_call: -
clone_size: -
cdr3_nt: TGTGCCAGCAGCAAGATGACAGGGTGGGGGGCCTACGAGCAGTACTTC
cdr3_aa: CASSKMTGWGAYEQYF

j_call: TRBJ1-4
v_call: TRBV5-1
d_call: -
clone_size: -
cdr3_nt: TGCGCCTCTAGCGCACAGCATCTTAATGAAAAACTGTTTTTT
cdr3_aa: CASSAQHLNEKLFF

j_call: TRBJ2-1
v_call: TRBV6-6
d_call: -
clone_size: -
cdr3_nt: TGTGCCAGCGCGAACAATGAGCAGTTCTTC
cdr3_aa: CASANNEQFF

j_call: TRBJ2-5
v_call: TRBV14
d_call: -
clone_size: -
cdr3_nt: TGTGCCAGCAGCCAAATGGGACCAGCAGAGACCCAGTACTTC
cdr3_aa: CASSQMGPAETQYF

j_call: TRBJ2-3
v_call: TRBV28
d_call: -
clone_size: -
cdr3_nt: TGTGCCAGCAACCCATTTTACCAGCGAGGTCTGGGCACAGATACGCAGTATTTT
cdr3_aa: CASNPFYQRGLGTDTQYF

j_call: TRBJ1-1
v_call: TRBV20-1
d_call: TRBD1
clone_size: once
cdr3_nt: TGCAGTGCAACAGGGGTCACTGAAGCTTTCTTT
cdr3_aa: CSATGVTEAFF

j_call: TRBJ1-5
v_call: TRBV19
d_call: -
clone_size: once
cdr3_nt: TGTGCCAGTAGTATGGGACTCAATCAGCCCCAGCATTTT
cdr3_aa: CASSMGLNQPQHF

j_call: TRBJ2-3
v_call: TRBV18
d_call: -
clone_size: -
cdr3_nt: TGTGCCAGCTCACCACCGGCGGGCACAGATACGCAGTATTTT
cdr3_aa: CASSPPAGTDTQYF

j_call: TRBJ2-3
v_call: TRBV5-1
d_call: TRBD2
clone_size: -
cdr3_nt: TGCGCCAGCAGCTTCCAAGCGGGAGGGCGAGATACGCAGTATTTT
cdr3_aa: CASSFQAGGRDTQYF

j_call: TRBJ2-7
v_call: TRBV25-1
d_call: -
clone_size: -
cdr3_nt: TGTGCCAGCAGTCGGGTGGGGACCTACGAGCAGTACTTC
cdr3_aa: CASSRVGTYEQYF

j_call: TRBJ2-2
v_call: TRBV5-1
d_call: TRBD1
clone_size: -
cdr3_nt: TGCGCCAGCAGCCCGGGACAGGGTACCGGGGAGCTGTTTTTT
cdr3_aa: CASSPGQGTGELFF

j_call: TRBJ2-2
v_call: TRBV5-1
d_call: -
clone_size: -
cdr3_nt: TGCGCCAGCAGCTTGGACCTAGGGACCGGGGAGCTGTTTTTT
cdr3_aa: CASSLDLGTGELFF

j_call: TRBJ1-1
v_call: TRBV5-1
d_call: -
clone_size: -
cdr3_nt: TGCGCCAGCAGCTTGAAACTGGGAGGGAACACTGAAGCTTTCTTT
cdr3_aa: CASSLKLGGNTEAFF

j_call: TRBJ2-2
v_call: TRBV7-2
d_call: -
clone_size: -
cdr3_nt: TGTGCCAGCAGCCGAGGACTACTTAACACCGGGGAGCTGTTTTTT
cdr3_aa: CASSRGLLNTGELFF

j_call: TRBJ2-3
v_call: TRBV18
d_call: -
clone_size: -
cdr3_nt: TGTGCCAGCTCACCCATTTTAGCGGAAACAGGCACAGATACGCAGTATTTT
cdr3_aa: CASSPILAETGTDTQYF

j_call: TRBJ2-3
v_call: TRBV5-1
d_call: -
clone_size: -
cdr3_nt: TGCGCCAGCAGCCTTGGGGCTAGCGATTACACAGATACGCAGTATTTT
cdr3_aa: CASSLGASDYTDTQYF

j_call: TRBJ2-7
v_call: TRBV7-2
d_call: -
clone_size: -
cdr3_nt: TGTGCCAGCAGTCTACCCTACGAGCAGTACTTC
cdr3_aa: CASSLPYEQYF

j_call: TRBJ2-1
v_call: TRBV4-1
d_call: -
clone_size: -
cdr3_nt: TGCGCCAGCAGCCAGCAACGGGTATTGCAGGACAATGAGCAGTTCTTC
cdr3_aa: CASSQQRVLQDNEQFF

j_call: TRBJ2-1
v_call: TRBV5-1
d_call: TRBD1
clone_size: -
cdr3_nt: TGCGCCAGCAGCTTGGGGGGGACAGAGCACAATGAGCAGTTCTTC
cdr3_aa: CASSLGGTEHNEQFF

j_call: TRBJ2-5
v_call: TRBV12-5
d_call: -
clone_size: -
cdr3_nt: TGTGCTAGTGGCGAGCCCGGGGCCCAGTACTTC
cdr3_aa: CASGEPGAQYF

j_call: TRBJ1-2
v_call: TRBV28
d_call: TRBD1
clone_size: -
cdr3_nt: TGTGCCAGCAGCGCCCCGGGACAGCCTATGGGCTACACCTTC
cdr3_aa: CASSAPGQPMGYTF

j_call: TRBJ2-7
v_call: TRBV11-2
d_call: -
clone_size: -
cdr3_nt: TGTGCCAGCAGCTTAGTGGGGGCCGCAGGGACCTACGAGCAGTACTTC
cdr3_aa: CASSLVGAAGTYEQYF

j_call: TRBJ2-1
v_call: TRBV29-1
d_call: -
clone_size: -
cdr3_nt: TGCAGCGTTGAAAAGGCTAGGGCCAATGAGCAGTTCTTC
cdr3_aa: CSVEKARANEQFF

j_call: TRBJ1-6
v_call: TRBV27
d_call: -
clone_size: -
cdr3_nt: TGTGCCAGCAGTTTCAGCGGACTTGGATCACCCCTCCACTTT
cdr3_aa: CASSFSGLGSPLHF